Below, 18 T cell receptor beta chains from the same sample are listed, as sequenced in a study of cytomegalovirus exposure and HLA in healthy donors. In the PCR, 60 Vbeta and 13 Jbeta primers were used. Generated by immunoSEQ multiplex PCR, the TCRdb table keeps only in-frame clones and is missing some. The sample holds some 88,000 clones, roughly 74% seen once. Sequenced input: PBMCs. The receptors derive from a woman under 30 in good health and CMV-seropositive.

This clone was recorded once. The V and J genes are TRBV19 and TRBJ1-2; TRBD1 aligns across 7 bases. V gave up 5 bases and J gave up 4 bases; unmatched junction bases: 4. This CDR3 has 13 amino acids. Germline loops: CDR1 LNHDA, CDR2 SQIVND (reference sequence). The CDR3 sequence is CASSRQGSYGYTF. Written as DNA, the CDR3 is TGTGCCAGTAGTCGACAGGGTAGCTATGGCTACACCTTC.

The rearrangement joins TRBV5-1 to TRBJ2-5, with 7 bases matching TRBD1. There are 15 residues in the CDR3. The trim removed 2 bases at V and 2 bases at J, leaving 6 bases unmatched. CDR1 SGHRS and CDR2 YFSETQ come from the germline V gene. In DNA form, the CDR3 reads TGCGCCAGCAGCTTCCGGGACAGATTACAAGAGACCCAGTACTTC. Residues: CASSFRDRLQETQYF.

This clone came up once. The V call is TRBV7-2, the J call TRBJ2-3; 7 nucleotides align to TRBD2. Germline-derived CDR1 and CDR2 are SGHTA and FQGNSA. The CDR3 loop spans 16 amino acids. V was pared by 1 base and J by 1 base, with 5 bases of the junction left unmatched. The chain's CDR3 is CASSLEGRGGTDTQYF. The CDR3 nucleotides read TGTGCCAGCAGCTTAGAAGGCCGGGGGGGCACAGATACGCAGTATTTT. Supplemented by reference TRBV7-2 and TRBJ2-3, the full variable domain reads GAGVSQSPSNKVTEKGKDVELRCDPISGHTALYWYRQSLGQGLEFLIYFQGNSAPDKSGLPSDRFSAERTGGSVSTLTIQRTQQEDSAVYLCASSLEGRGGTDTQYFGPGTRLTVL.

The chain couples TRBV10-3 to TRBJ2-7; TRBD2 agrees at 13 bases. J lost 3 bases, V lost 7 bases, and 9 bases had no gene match. The germline CDR1 and CDR2 sequences are ENHRY and SYGVKD. The CDR3 extends over 16 amino acids. The CDR3 nucleotides are TGTGCCATCATGACTAGCGGGGGGACCCCGATCTACGAGCAGTACTTC. Its protein product is CAIMTSGGTPIYEQYF.

There are a few counts of this clone. At the DNA level, this CDR3 is encoded by other sequences in the same sample as well. The J gene is TRBJ1-5, the V gene TRBV5-6; D is uncertain. The CDR3 is made up of 14 amino acids. Germline lookup yields CDR1 SGHDT and CDR2 YYEEEE. Trimming pared 0 bases from V and 4 bases from J, leaving 8 bases between. The CDR3 region has the DNA TGTGCCAGCAGCTTGGGCGGCGGGAATCAGCCCCAGCATTTT. Amino acid sequence: CASSLGGGNQPQHF.

The V and J genes are TRBV14 and TRBJ2-3; 11 positions match TRBD2. This CDR3 comprises 17 residues. Germline V lookup: CDR1 SGHDN, CDR2 FVKESK. J was trimmed by 3 bases and V by 2 bases; bases with no gene match: 7. CDR3 amino acids: CASSQLGASGGTDTQYF. CDR3 sequence (DNA): TGTGCCAGCAGCCAACTCGGGGCTAGCGGGGGGACAGATACGCAGTATTTT.

The chain is built from TRBV6-5 and TRBJ2-5, with 7 bases matching TRBD2. Trimming removed 3 bases from V and 5 bases from J; junction bases left unmatched: 12. Germline CDR1 reads MNHEY; CDR2 reads SVGAGI. There are 16 residues in the CDR3. CDR3 loop: CASSYSPYGGGETQYF. CDR3 DNA: TGTGCCAGCAGTTATAGCCCATACGGGGGAGGGGAGACCCAGTACTTC.

This sequence joins TRBV4-2 and TRBJ2-5, with D hard to call. Trimming pared 1 base from V and 2 bases from J, leaving 8 bases between. The CDR3 sequence is 14 residues long. CDR1 is LGHNA, CDR2 YNFKEQ, per germline. CDR3 in amino acids: CASSQGRLQETQYF. CDR3 sequence (DNA): TGTGCCAGCAGCCAAGGGCGGCTACAAGAGACCCAGTACTTC.

V gene TRBV23-1 combines with J gene TRBJ1-5; D not certain. TRBV23-1 has ORF status, its function being uncertain. The CDR3 has 14 residues. The V end was cut by 2 bases, the J end by 5 bases, with 10 bases between. The CDR3: CASSQPPEDQPQHF. As DNA, the CDR3 is TGCGCCAGCAGTCAACCCCCGGAGGATCAGCCCCAGCATTTT.

This sequence joins TRBV7-2 and TRBJ1-1; 9 bases match TRBD1. Germline V gene data show CDR1 as SGHTA and CDR2 as FQGNSA. CDR3 size: 13 residues. The ends lost 5 bases at V and 7 bases at J; junction bases unmatched: 5. CDR3 nucleotides: TGTGCCAGCAGCCCGGACAGGGGCCGTGAAGCTTTCTTT. Translation gives CASSPDRGREAFF. Full variable domain (missing parts from reference TRBV7-2 and TRBJ1-1): GAGVSQSPSNKVTEKGKDVELRCDPISGHTALYWYRQSLGQGLEFLIYFQGNSAPDKSGLPSDRFSAERTGGSVSTLTIQRTQQEDSAVYLCASSPDRGREAFFGQGTRLTVV.

The chain links TRBV6-1 to TRBJ1-5; D remains unclear. The CDR3 extends over 11 amino acids. Germline CDR1 reads MNHNS; CDR2 reads SASEGT. The V end was cut by 8 bases, the J end by 1 base, with 3 bases between. The CDR3 sequence: CASSSNQPQHF. The CDR3 region has the DNA TGTGCCAGCTCGAGCAATCAGCCCCAGCATTTT.

The rearrangement links TRBV4-3 to TRBJ2-3, with 9 positions matching TRBD2. V shed 0 bases and J 0 bases; nucleotides not matched to a gene: 13. CDR1 and CDR2 (germline): LGHNA, YSLEER. This CDR3 comprises 20 residues. The CDR3 sequence is CASSQDGAGGTRPSTDTQYF. The CDR3 DNA sequence: TGCGCCAGCAGCCAAGACGGGGCGGGGGGGACTCGCCCTAGCACAGATACGCAGTATTTT.

This clone has just a few counts. The CDR3 nucleotides are TGTGCCAGCAGCCAAGCCGGACTAGCGGGAGCCTATTCTGAGCAGTTCTTC. Translated, it gives CASSQAGLAGAYSEQFF. V is TRBV7-2 and J is TRBJ2-1; 13 bases agree with TRBD2. Germline trimming cut 5 bases from V and 9 bases from J; bases unmatched to any gene: 13. The CDR3 extends over 17 amino acids. From germline, CDR1 is SGHTA and CDR2 FQGNSA.

V gene TRBV25-1 combines with J gene TRBJ2-1, with 9 bases matching TRBD1. The CDR3 extends over 15 amino acids. J lost 2 bases, V lost 6 bases, and 5 bases had no gene match. Per the germline V gene, CDR1 is MGHDK and CDR2 is SYGVNS. CDR3 sequence: CASSEGQGTYNEQFF. For the CDR3, the DNA is TGTGCCAGCAGCGAAGGACAGGGGACCTACAATGAGCAGTTCTTC.

The V and J genes are TRBV4-3 and TRBJ2-1; possible D gene TRBD2, 6 bases. V dropped 1 base and J dropped 4 bases, with 11 bases sitting between them. CDR1 and CDR2 (germline): LGHNA, YSLEER. CDR3 length: 15 amino acids. In DNA form, the CDR3 reads TGCGCCAGCAGCCAAGTTGCTAGCGTATACAATGAGCAGTTCTTC. Protein sequence: CASSQVASVYNEQFF.

The chain has TRBV9 and TRBJ1-6; TRBD1 matches at 10 bases. The junction had 3 bases not matched to a gene; V was cut back by 0 bases and J by 6 bases. This CDR3 comprises 16 residues. Germline V gene lookup returns CDR1 SGDLS and CDR2 YYNGEE. The CDR3 DNA follows: TGTGCCAGCAGCGTAGGACAGGGGGCCAGTAATTCACCCCTCCACTTT. As protein: CASSVGQGASNSPLHF.

This clone has just one count. The chain combines TRBV25-1 with TRBJ2-7; TRBD2 aligns across 9 bases. The V gene end was trimmed by 10 bases and the J gene end by 6 bases; junction bases not matched to a gene: 7. Germline V lookup: CDR1 MGHDK, CDR2 SYGVNS. This CDR3 has 12 residues. The CDR3 region has the DNA TGTGCCACAAAAGGCGGGGGGGGCGAGCAGTACTTC. As protein: CATKGGGGEQYF.

Worth noting for this clone: One end of the junction is discordant with germline, which a read error may explain. The sample has other DNA sequences that encode this CDR3 too. The chain combines TRBV5-6 with TRBJ1-2; 8 nucleotides match TRBD1. The CDR3 spans 16 residues. Germline assignment: CDR1 SGHDT and CDR2 YYEEEE. The CDR3 loop reads CASSLVRTGNNYGYTF. Here the CDR3 DNA reads TGTGCCAGCAGCTTGGTTAGGACAGGGAACAACTACGGCTACACCTTC.